Listed here are 12 T cell receptor beta chains from one sample, sequenced in a study of T-cell reconstitution after alpha-beta-depleted transplantation in children. Preparation of the TCRbeta library involved a method that used unique molecular identifiers. MiXCR, applied by TCRdb to the PCR reads, yields one record per CDR3 protein. Of about 400,000 distinct CDR3 sequences in the sample, roughly 22% were seen once. Here the sequenced sample was PBMCs from the stem cell graft donor, taken from the stem cell graft. All receptors come from a human donor who donated a stem cell graft to a child with acute myeloid leukemia.

This clonotype was counted only a few times. The CDR3 loop is CASSEYFGGGGRAGNEQFF. DNA for the CDR3: TGTGCCAGCAGTGAATATTTCGGTGGGGGCGGGAGGGCCGGAAATGAGCAGTTCTTC. This chain uses TRBV25-1 with TRBJ2-1; 9 bases are a match to TRBD2. CDR1 and CDR2 (germline): MGHDK, SYGVNS. There are 19 residues in the CDR3. V lost 0 bases, J lost 7 bases, and 16 bases stayed unmatched. The full variable domain, completed using reference TRBV25-1 and TRBJ2-1, is EADIYQTPRYLVIGTGKKITLECSQTMGHDKMYWYQQDPGMELHLIHYSYGVNSTEKGDLSSESTVSRIRTEHFPLTLESARPSHTSQYLCASSEYFGGGGRAGNEQFFGPGTRLTVL.

J is TRBJ2-3 and V is TRBV25-1, with a weak D call TRBD1 (6 bases). Trimming took off 6 bases at V and 0 bases at J, with 13 bases between the two ends. The CDR3 runs 15 residues. The germline V gene encodes CDR1 MGHDK and CDR2 SYGVNS. For the CDR3, the DNA is TGTGCCAGCAGCCCTAGACAGGACAGCACAGATACGCAGTATTTT. It encodes CASSPRQDSTDTQYF.

The rearrangement joins TRBV5-1 to TRBJ2-1; 7 nucleotides align to TRBD2. The CDR3 has 14 residues. J gave up 5 bases and V 1 base, and 3 bases lay outside the gene matches. The germline V gene has CDR1 SGHRS and CDR2 YFSETQ. CDR3 residues: CASSLSGNNNEQFF. The CDR3 DNA reads TGCGCCAGCAGCTTGAGCGGGAATAACAATGAGCAGTTCTTC.

This clonotype was counted a single time. CDR3 protein: CASSPPWGGEKLFF. CDR3 nucleotide sequence: TGTGCCAGCAGCCCCCCGTGGGGAGGAGAAAAACTGTTTTTT. This chain joins TRBV12-3 or TRBV12-4 and TRBJ1-4; D is undetermined. The CDR3 has 14 residues. V dropped 6 bases and J dropped 8 bases, with 16 bases sitting between them.

The CDR3 coding sequence is TGCAGTGCTAGAGTGGGCGGACTCCGCACAGATACGCAGTATTTT. It yields the protein CSARVGGLRTDTQYF. V is TRBV20-1 and J is TRBJ2-3; D perhaps matches TRBD2 (5 bases). This CDR3 is built from 15 residues. Germline V gene lookup returns CDR1 DFQATT and CDR2 SNEGSKA (reference sequence). Trimming pared 1 base from V and 1 base from J, leaving 12 bases between.

This clonotype came up a few times. The J gene is TRBJ2-7, the V gene TRBV20-1; 7 nucleotides match TRBD1. The CDR3 runs to 12 residues. The germline gives CDR1 DFQATT, CDR2 SNEGSKA (reference sequence). J was trimmed by 0 bases and V by 8 bases; bases with no gene match: 4. CDR3: CSHGDSSYEQYF. The CDR3 nucleotides are TGCAGTCACGGGGACAGCTCCTACGAGCAGTACTTC.

This clonotype was detected many times. V and J are TRBV25-1 and TRBJ2-1; D gene ambiguous. V was clipped by 5 bases and J by 7 bases, with 6 bases between them. The CDR3 is 11 amino acids. Germline CDR1 and CDR2: MGHDK and SYGVNS. The CDR3 region is CASSISNEQFF. In DNA, the CDR3 is TGTGCCAGCAGTATATCTAATGAGCAGTTCTTC.

V and J are TRBV5-1 and TRBJ2-1, with D tentatively TRBD1 (6 bases). Per the germline V gene, CDR1 is SGHRS and CDR2 is YFSETQ. V was pared by 0 bases and J by 15 bases, with 13 bases between. The CDR3 is made up of 12 amino acids. CDR3 sequence (DNA): TGCGCCAGCAGCTTGGTGCCGGGACACAGGTTCTTC. This gives the protein CASSLVPGHRFF.

Only a few counts were recorded for this clonotype. The J gene is TRBJ2-3, the V gene TRBV29-1, with D perhaps TRBD2 (5 bases). This CDR3 has 13 amino acids. Germline values: CDR1 SQVTM, CDR2 ANQGSEA. V dropped 6 bases and J dropped 2 bases, with 12 bases sitting between them. The CDR3 nucleotides are TGCAGCGTCGCGGGCGTTCTCACAGATACGCAGTATTTT. Its protein is CSVAGVLTDTQYF.

This clonotype was found a few times. The V call is TRBV6-5, the J call TRBJ2-1; D gene ambiguous. The V end was cut by 3 bases, the J end by 8 bases, with 11 bases between. The length of the CDR3 is 13 residues. In germline, CDR1 is MNHEY, CDR2 SVGAGI. CDR3 residues: CASSYRSVHEQFF. The CDR3 DNA reads TGTGCCAGCAGTTATCGGTCTGTCCATGAGCAGTTCTTC.

V gene TRBV28 combines with J gene TRBJ2-1, with D hard to call. Trimming pared 1 base from V and 1 base from J, leaving 8 bases between. The germline CDR1 and CDR2 sequences are MDHEN and SYDVKM. The CDR3 is made up of 15 amino acids. The CDR3 is CASSLLPDSYNEQFF. CDR3 nucleotide sequence: TGTGCCAGCAGTTTATTGCCCGATTCCTACAATGAGCAGTTCTTC.

CDR3 coding DNA: TGCGCCAGCAGCGCTAGCGGACCCTACGAGCAGTACTTC. Translating it yields CASSASGPYEQYF. The rearrangement joins TRBV5-1 to TRBJ2-7, with 7 positions matching TRBD2. The V segment lost 4 bases and the J segment 2 bases; nucleotides outside the gene matches: 3. The CDR3 runs to 13 residues. The germline gives CDR1 SGHRS, CDR2 YFSETQ.